The T cell receptor (beta chain) under discussion was sequenced for a study of blood T cell repertoires in COVID-19. Study as a whole: From T cells, B-cell-depleted T cells, or PBMCs came the material, which was cDNA or gDNA.

The length of the CDR3 is 15 residues. V gave up 2 bases and J gave up 4 bases, with 12 bases separating them. The V gene's germline CDR1 is SEHNR and CDR2 FQNEAQ (reference sequence). Sequencing was performed with immunoSEQ multiplex PCR; in TCRdb, only in-frame clones are kept and a portion is missing. The data show 85,000 to 95,000 clones, approximately 90% seen once. The sample consisted of peripheral blood. The chain links TRBV7-9 to TRBJ2-1, with a tentative D call TRBD1 (5 bases). This sequence originates from a woman aged 45-60 years in a cohort sampled during active COVID-19. The CDR3 loop is CASSLTRQGYNEQFF. DNA for the CDR3: TGTGCCAGCAGCTTAACGCGGCAGGGATACAATGAGCAGTTCTTC.